This TCR beta chain was sequenced during a study of blood T cell repertoires in COVID-19. Original data processing: Reference gene primer amplification gave nucleated cell count estimates. The assay was immunoSEQ multiplex PCR, and TCRdb's table has in-frame clones only and misses some. V, J and clone size are taken as reported in that table, and D and trimming were inferred from the DNA itself. This table has 130,000 to 150,000 clones, approximately 91% appearing once. This receptor was obtained from a man in his sixties or seventies with acute or convalescent COVID-19. Sequences were obtained from peripheral blood.

Written as DNA, the CDR3 is TGCAGCGTTGAAAAGGGACACGGGTACACTGAAGCTTTCTTT. Translated: CSVEKGHGYTEAFF. The rearrangement uses TRBV29-1 and TRBJ1-1; a possible D gene is TRBD1 (6 bases). Per the germline V gene, CDR1 is SQVTM and CDR2 is ANQGSEA. This CDR3 has 14 amino acids. Trimming stripped 2 bases from V and 3 bases from J, with 13 bases between.